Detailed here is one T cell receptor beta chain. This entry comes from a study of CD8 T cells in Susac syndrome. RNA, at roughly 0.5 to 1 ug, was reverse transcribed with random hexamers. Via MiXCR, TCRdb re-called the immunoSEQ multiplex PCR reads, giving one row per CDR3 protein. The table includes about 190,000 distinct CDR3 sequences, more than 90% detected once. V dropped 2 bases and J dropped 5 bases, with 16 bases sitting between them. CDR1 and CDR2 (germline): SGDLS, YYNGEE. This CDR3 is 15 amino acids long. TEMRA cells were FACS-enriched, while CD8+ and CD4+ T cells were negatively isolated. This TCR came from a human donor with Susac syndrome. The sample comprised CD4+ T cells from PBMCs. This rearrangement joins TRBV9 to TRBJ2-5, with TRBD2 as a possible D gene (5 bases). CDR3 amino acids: CASSVGLAMRETQYF. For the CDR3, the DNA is TGTGCCAGCAGCGTTGGTCTAGCAATGAGGGAGACCCAGTACTTC.